This is a list of T cell receptor beta chains from one sample in a study of blood T cell repertoires in COVID-19. Assay used: immunoSEQ multiplex PCR; TCRdb lists only in-frame clones, some missing. The sample lists 250,000 to 300,000 clones, roughly 79% occurring once. The sample was peripheral blood. The origin of the receptors is a woman in her sixties with active or convalescent COVID-19. Each CDR3 is given with its conserved first and last residue. Fields, in order: D gene, J gene, V gene, clone size, CDR3 protein, CDR3 DNA. A D gene is named only where the DNA matches it firmly. Clone size appears in some rows only: once, few, many, or a class for an expanded clone.

>TRBD2|TRBJ2-1|TRBV19|NA
CASRIVAGGPNEQFF
TGTGCCAGTAGAATTGTAGCGGGGGGGCCTAATGAGCAGTTCTTC
>NA|TRBJ1-2|TRBV18|NA
CASSPRRSYGYTF
TGTGCCAGCTCACCAAGGCGGAGCTATGGCTACACCTTC
>NA|TRBJ1-1|TRBV15|NA
CATSRVQGNTEAFF
TGTGCCACCAGCAGAGTACAGGGGAACACTGAAGCTTTCTTT
>TRBD1|TRBJ2-2|TRBV7-2|NA
CASSLRPGTENTGELFF
TGTGCCAGCAGCTTACGTCCCGGGACAGAGAACACCGGGGAGCTGTTTTTT
>NA|TRBJ1-6|TRBV30|few
CAWRAGDNSPLHF
TGTGCCTGGAGGGCAGGTGATAATTCACCCCTCCACTTT
>NA|TRBJ1-2|TRBV7-8|few
CASSFGYGYTF
TGTGCCAGCAGCTTCGGGTATGGCTACACCTTC
>TRBD1|TRBJ1-1|TRBV30|NA
CAWRAWRGRAVAFF
TGTGCCTGGAGGGCCTGGAGGGGGCGTGCCGTAGCTTTCTTT
>NA|TRBJ1-1|TRBV4-1|NA
CASSPRTLNTEAFF
TGCGCCAGCAGCCCTCGCACTTTGAACACTGAAGCTTTCTTT
>TRBD1|TRBJ2-7|TRBV2|NA
CASLPDRGSYEQYF
TGTGCCAGCCTACCCGACAGGGGCTCCTACGAGCAGTACTTC
>NA|TRBJ2-7|TRBV11-2|NA
CASSLDFGPISYEQYF
TGTGCCAGCAGCTTAGATTTTGGCCCGATCTCCTACGAGCAGTACTTC
>TRBD1|TRBJ2-7|TRBV6-5|NA
CASSYPGGYEQYF
TGTGCCAGCAGTTATCCAGGGGGCTACGAGCAGTACTTC
>NA|TRBJ2-3|TRBV4-3|NA
CASSQAGWNPTDTQYF
TGCGCCAGCAGCCAAGCAGGGTGGAATCCCACAGATACGCAGTATTTT
>TRBD1|TRBJ1-1|TRBV6-5|NA
CASRATGGLSTEAFF
TGTGCCAGCAGGGCGACAGGGGGCTTAAGCACTGAAGCTTTCTTT
>NA|TRBJ2-3|TRBV19|NA
CASRIQGGDTQYF
TGTGCCAGTAGGATACAGGGTGGAGATACGCAGTATTTT
>NA|TRBJ2-3|TRBV6-5|NA
CASSYLTSTDTQYF
TGTGCCAGCAGTTACTTAACAAGCACAGATACGCAGTATTTT
>TRBD1|TRBJ2-7|TRBV3-1/TRBV3-2|NA
CASSLYPGQGGSEQYF
TGTGCCAGCAGTCTTTACCCGGGACAGGGAGGAAGCGAGCAGTACTTC
>NA|TRBJ1-1|TRBV2|NA
CASSEFRAGNTEAFF
TGTGCCAGCAGCGAGTTTAGGGCGGGGAACACTGAAGCTTTCTTT
>TRBD1|TRBJ1-3|TRBV18|NA
CASSPRQGAGNTIYF
TGTGCCAGCTCACCACGCCAGGGGGCTGGAAACACCATATATTTT
>NA|TRBJ1-6|TRBV2|NA
CASSMGLSGSNSPLHF
TGTGCCAGCAGTATGGGCTTGTCTGGGTCCAATTCACCCCTCCACTTT
>NA|TRBJ1-5|TRBV7-8|few
CASSSRQSSGAPQHF
TGTGCCAGCAGCTCCCGACAGTCCTCAGGGGCGCCCCAGCATTTT
>NA|TRBJ1-5|TRBV2|NA
CASRKDSNQPQHF
TGTGCCAGCAGGAAAGACAGTAATCAGCCCCAGCATTTT
>NA|TRBJ1-5|TRBV15|NA
CATSGGPNSNQPQHF
TGTGCCACCAGCGGGGGCCCTAATAGCAATCAGCCCCAGCATTTT
>TRBD1|TRBJ1-1|TRBV19|NA
CASSIWGQGALEAFF
TGTGCCAGTAGTATTTGGGGACAGGGGGCGCTTGAAGCTTTCTTT
>NA|TRBJ1-6|TRBV2|many
CASSVSGSNSPLHF
TGTGCCAGCAGTGTTTCCGGGAGTAATTCACCCCTCCACTTT
>NA|TRBJ1-3|TRBV5-1|NA
CASSLVVGPGNTIYF
TGCGCCAGCAGCTTGGTGGTGGGGCCGGGAAACACCATATATTTT
>TRBD1|TRBJ1-1|TRBV9|few
CASSAPGGTGKDTEAFF
TGTGCCAGCAGCGCCCCAGGGGGAACGGGTAAGGACACTGAAGCTTTCTTT
>NA|TRBJ1-1|TRBV29-1|NA
CSVEGSMNTEAFF
TGCAGCGTCGAGGGCAGCATGAACACTGAAGCTTTCTTT
>NA|TRBJ2-3|TRBV5-8|NA
CASSPPRGGRDTQYF
TGTGCCAGCAGCCCCCCCCGCGGGGGCCGGGATACGCAGTATTTT
>NA|TRBJ1-2|TRBV10-3|NA
CAISESLTGREYGYTF
TGTGCCATCAGTGAGTCCCTTACAGGGCGGGAGTATGGCTACACCTTC
>TRBD1|TRBJ2-2|TRBV2|NA
CASSDPGGANTGELFF
TGTGCCAGCAGTGACCCAGGGGGAGCTAACACCGGGGAGCTGTTTTTT
>TRBD1|TRBJ2-2|TRBV4-1|NA
CASSPTGGTGELFF
TGCGCCAGCAGCCCGACAGGGGGCACCGGGGAGCTGTTTTTT
>NA|TRBJ1-2|TRBV3-1/TRBV3-2|few
CASSQSSTVSYGYTF
TGTGCCAGCAGCCAATCATCGACAGTCTCCTATGGCTACACCTTC
>NA|TRBJ1-5|TRBV6-5|NA
CASRHRDSNQPQHF
TGTGCCAGCAGACACAGGGATAGCAATCAGCCCCAGCATTTT
>TRBD1|TRBJ1-2|TRBV10-3|NA
CAISESTGGRGYTF
TGTGCCATCAGTGAGTCGACAGGGGGTCGTGGCTACACCTTC
>NA|TRBJ2-7|TRBV6-5|NA
CASRARGSYEQYF
TGTGCCAGCAGAGCCAGGGGTTCCTACGAGCAGTACTTC
>TRBD1|TRBJ1-1|TRBV6-5|NA
CASSIRQGTGTEAFF
TGTGCCAGCAGTATCCGACAGGGTACGGGGACTGAAGCTTTCTTT
>NA|TRBJ2-1|TRBV11-2|NA
CASSLLIGSSYNEQFF
TGTGCCAGCAGCTTGTTAATCGGGAGCTCCTACAATGAGCAGTTCTTC